This T cell receptor (beta chain) was sequenced in a study of shared clonotypes between healthy human individuals. Study details: Per donor, CD8 memory used one plate, CD8 naive used two, CD4 memory used three and CD4 naive used three.

This clone was observed once. No antigen is known for it. Data came from immunoSEQ multiplex PCR; TCRdb stores just in-frame clones and leaves some out. There are roughly 300,000 clones in the sample; roughly 87% occur only once, and roughly 15% lies in the top ten. This CDR3 is 11 amino acids long. Between the trimmed V and J ends, which lost 6 bases and 15 bases, there was a span of 18 bases. The germline CDR1 and CDR2 sequences are SQVTM and ANQGSEA. Whole-study results and caveats: Generation probabilities of non-shared clonotypes were lower (relative to those shared by all four donors). Deeper or shallower sequencing was expected to change how clonotypes are shared among donors. The rarefaction results pointed to incomplete sorted-subset sequencing despite large depth.

The chain carries TRBV29-1 and TRBJ1-5; D possibly corresponds to TRBD1 (5 bases). What was sequenced was memory CD8+ T cells sorted from blood. Subset described: CD45RO+ cells pooled with CCR7-negative TemRA cells. The sequence was collected from a man younger than 35 in good health. The CDR3 protein is CSVQVGTYVHF. CDR3 in DNA: TGCAGCGTACAAGTGGGGACTTATGTGCATTTT.